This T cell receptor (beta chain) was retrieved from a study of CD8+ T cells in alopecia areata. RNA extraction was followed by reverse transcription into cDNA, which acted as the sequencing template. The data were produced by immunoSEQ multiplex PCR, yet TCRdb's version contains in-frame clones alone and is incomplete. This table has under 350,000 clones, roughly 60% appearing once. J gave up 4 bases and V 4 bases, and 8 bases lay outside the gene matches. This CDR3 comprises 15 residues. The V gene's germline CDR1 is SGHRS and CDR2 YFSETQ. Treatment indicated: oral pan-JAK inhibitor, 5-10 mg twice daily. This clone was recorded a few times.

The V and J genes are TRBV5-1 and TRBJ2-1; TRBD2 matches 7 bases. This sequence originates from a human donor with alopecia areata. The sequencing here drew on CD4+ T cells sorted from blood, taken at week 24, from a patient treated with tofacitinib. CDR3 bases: TGCGCCAGCAGCCCGGAGACTAGCAGTTACAATGAGCAGTTCTTC. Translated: CASSPETSSYNEQFF.